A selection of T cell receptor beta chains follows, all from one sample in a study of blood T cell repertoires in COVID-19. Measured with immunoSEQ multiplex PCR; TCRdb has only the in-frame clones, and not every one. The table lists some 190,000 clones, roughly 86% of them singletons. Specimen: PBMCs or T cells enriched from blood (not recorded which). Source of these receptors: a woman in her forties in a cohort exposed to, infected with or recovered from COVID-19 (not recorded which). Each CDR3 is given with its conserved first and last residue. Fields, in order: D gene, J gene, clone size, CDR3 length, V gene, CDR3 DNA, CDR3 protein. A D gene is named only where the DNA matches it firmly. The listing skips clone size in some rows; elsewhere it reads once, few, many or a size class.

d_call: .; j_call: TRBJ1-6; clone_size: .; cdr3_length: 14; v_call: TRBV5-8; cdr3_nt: TGTGCCAGCAGCCATACAGGGTATAATTCACCCCTCCACTTT; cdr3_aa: CASSHTGYNSPLHF
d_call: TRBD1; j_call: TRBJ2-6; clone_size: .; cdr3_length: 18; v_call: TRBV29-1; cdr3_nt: TGCAGCGTCCTCCTCTCGGGACAGGTTTCCTCTGGGGCCAACGTCCTGACTTTC; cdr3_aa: CSVLLSGQVSSGANVLTF
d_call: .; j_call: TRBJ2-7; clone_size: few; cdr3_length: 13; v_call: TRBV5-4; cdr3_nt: TGTGCCAGCAGCGGAGGGGTCAAAGCCGAGCAGTACTTC; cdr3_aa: CASSGGVKAEQYF
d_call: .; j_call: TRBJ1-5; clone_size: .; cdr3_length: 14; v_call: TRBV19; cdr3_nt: TGTGCCAGTAGTGGGGAGGGTAAGGGTCAGCCCCAGCATTTT; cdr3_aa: CASSGEGKGQPQHF
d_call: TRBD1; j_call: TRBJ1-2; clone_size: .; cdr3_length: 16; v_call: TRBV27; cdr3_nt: TGTGCCAGCAGTTTTCGCCCAGGGGGTTTTGGCTATGGCTACACCTTC; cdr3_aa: CASSFRPGGFGYGYTF
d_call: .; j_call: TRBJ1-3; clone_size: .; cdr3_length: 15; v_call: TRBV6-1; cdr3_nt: TGTGCCAGCAGTGAGGTCGGACTCTCTGGAAACACCATATATTTT; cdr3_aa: CASSEVGLSGNTIYF
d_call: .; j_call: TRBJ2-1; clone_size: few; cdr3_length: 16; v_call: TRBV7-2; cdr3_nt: TGTGCCAGCAGCTCCGACAGCCCAATCTCCTACAATGAGCAGTTCTTC; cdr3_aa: CASSSDSPISYNEQFF
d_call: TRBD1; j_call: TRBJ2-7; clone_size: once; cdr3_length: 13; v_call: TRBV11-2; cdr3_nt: TGTGCCAGCAGCTTAGATCCGACAGGGGAGCAGTACTTC; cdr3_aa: CASSLDPTGEQYF
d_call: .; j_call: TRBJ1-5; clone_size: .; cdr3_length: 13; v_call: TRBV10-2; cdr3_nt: TGCGCCAGCAGTGAAAAGGGCGCGGGGCCCCAGCATTTT; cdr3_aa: CASSEKGAGPQHF
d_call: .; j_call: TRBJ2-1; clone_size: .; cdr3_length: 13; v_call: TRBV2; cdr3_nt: TGTGCCGGTAGGCCGGAGGCAAGGGGGAAGCAGTTCTTC; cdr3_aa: CAGRPEARGKQFF
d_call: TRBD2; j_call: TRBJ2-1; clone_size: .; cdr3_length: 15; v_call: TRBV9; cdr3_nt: TGTGCCAGCAGCGTAGGCGGGGGCTCCTACAATGAGCAGTTCTTC; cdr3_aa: CASSVGGGSYNEQFF